This T cell receptor (beta chain) was documented in a study of blood T cell repertoires in COVID-19. Study summary: Sample material is recorded as cDNA or gDNA derived from T cells, B-cell-depleted T cells, or PBMCs.

The germline V gene encodes CDR1 LNHDA and CDR2 SQIVND (reference sequence). There are 14 residues in the CDR3. V shed 7 bases and J 2 bases; nucleotides not matched to a gene: 5. The data were produced by immunoSEQ multiplex PCR, yet TCRdb's version contains in-frame clones alone and is incomplete. The data hold 300,000 to 400,000 clones, with roughly 87% observed a single time. The source material was peripheral blood. J is TRBJ2-1 and V is TRBV19, with 7 bases fitting TRBD1. The sequence came from a man younger than 45 with COVID-19, enrolled during active disease. CDR3 nucleotide sequence: TGTGCCAGTAAAGACAGGGTTACCTACAATGAGCAGTTCTTC. Protein product: CASKDRVTYNEQFF. The whole variable domain, remainder taken from reference TRBV19 and TRBJ2-1, is DGGITQSPKYLFRKEGQNVTLSCEQNLNHDAMYWYRQDPGQGLRLIYYSQIVNDFQKGDIAEGYSVSREKKESFPLTVTSAQKNPTAFYLCASKDRVTYNEQFFGPGTRLTVL.